This record concerns one T cell receptor beta chain sequence. What it binds is not known. Trimming took 6 bases from V and 0 from J, leaving 8 bases between them. CDR3 length equals 14 residues. Germline V gene sequence: CDR1 MNHNY, CDR2 SVGAGI (reference sequence). The source of the sample is a study of cytomegalovirus exposure and HLA in healthy donors. It was with 60 Vbeta and 13 Jbeta primers that the PCR ran. Using immunoSEQ multiplex PCR, the repertoire was profiled, and TCRdb retains in-frame clones only, with some absent. In the table there are 100,000 or so clones, about 79% of which are singletons. Study-wide points: In a later analysis, the majority of CMV-associated beta chains seemingly showed HLA restriction.

The chain has TRBV6-6 and TRBJ1-4, with D possibly being TRBD1 (6 bases). This TCR came from a woman aged 18-29 years in good health and CMV-seronegative. The specimen was PBMCs. CDR3 residues: CASRDRTTNEKLFF. As DNA, the CDR3 is TGTGCCAGCAGAGACAGGACAACTAATGAAAAACTGTTTTTT.